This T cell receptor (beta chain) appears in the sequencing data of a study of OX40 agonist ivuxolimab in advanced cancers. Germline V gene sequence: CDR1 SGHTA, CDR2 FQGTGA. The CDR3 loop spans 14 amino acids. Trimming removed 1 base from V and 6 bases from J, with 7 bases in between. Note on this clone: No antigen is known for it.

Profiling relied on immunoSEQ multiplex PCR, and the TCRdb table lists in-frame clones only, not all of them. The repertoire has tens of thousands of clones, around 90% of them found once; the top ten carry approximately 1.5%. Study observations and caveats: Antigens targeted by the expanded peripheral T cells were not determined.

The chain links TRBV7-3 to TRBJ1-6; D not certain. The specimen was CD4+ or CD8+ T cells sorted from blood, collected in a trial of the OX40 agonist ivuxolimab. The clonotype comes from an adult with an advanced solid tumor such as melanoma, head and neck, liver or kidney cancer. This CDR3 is CASSLNGRNSPLHF. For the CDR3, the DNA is TGTGCCAGCAGCTTAAATGGACGTAATTCACCCCTCCACTTT.